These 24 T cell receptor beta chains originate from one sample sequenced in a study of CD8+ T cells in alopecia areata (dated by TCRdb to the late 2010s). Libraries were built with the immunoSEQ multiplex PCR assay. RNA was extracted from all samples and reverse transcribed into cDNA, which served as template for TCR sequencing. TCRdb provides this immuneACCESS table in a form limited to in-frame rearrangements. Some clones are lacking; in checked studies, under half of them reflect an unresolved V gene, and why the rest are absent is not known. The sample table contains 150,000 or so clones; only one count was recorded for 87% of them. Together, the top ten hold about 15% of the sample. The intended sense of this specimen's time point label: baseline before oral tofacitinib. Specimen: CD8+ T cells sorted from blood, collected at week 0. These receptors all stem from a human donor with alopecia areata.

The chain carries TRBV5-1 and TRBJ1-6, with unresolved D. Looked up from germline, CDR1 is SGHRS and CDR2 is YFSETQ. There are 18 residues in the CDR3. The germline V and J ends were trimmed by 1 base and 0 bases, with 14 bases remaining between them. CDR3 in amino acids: CASSLWLWESSYNSPLHF. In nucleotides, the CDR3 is TGCGCCAGCAGCTTGTGGCTATGGGAGAGCTCCTATAATTCACCCCTCCACTTT.

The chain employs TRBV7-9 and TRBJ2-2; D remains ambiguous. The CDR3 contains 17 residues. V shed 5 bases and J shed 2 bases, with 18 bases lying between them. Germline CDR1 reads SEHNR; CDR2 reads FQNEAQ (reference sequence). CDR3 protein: CASSPPGGSSNTGELFF. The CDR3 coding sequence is TGTGCCAGCAGCCCCCCCGGCGGATCTTCTAACACCGGGGAGCTGTTTTTT.

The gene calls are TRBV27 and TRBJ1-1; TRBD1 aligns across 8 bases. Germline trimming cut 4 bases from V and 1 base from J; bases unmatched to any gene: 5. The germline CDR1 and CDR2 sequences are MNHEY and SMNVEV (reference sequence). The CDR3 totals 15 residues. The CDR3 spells CASSSRQGPNTEAFF. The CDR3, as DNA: TGTGCCAGCAGTTCTCGACAGGGGCCGAACACTGAAGCTTTCTTT.

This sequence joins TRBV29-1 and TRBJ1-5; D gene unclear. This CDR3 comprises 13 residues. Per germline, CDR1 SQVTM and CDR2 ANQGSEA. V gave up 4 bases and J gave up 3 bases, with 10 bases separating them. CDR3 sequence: CSVVSSNNQPQHF. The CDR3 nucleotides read TGCAGCGTTGTCAGTAGTAACAATCAGCCCCAGCATTTT.

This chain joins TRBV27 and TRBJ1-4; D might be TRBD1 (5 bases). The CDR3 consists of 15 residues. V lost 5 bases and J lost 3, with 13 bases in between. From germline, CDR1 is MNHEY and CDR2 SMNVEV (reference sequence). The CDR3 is CASSPPGRANEKLFF. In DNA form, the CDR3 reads TGTGCCAGCAGTCCGCCGGGGCGGGCTAATGAAAAACTGTTTTTT.

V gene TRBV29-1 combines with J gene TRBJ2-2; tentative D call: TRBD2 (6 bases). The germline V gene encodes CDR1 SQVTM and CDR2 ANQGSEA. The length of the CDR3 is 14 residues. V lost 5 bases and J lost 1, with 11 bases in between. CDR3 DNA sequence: TGCAGCGTTTTTGGGGAGGTGAACACCGGGGAGCTGTTTTTT. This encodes CSVFGEVNTGELFF.

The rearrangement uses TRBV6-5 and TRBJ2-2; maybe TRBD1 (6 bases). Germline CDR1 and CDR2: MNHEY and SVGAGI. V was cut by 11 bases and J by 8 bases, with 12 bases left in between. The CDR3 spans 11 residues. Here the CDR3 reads CASEGDGELFF. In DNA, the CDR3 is TGTGCCTCCGAGGGGGATGGGGAGCTGTTTTTT.

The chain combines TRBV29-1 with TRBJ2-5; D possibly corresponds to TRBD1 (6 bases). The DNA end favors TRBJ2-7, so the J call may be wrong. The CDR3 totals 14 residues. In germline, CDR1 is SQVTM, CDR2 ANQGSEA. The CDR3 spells CSVVLPDRRYEQYF. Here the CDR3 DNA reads TGCAGCGTTGTGCTCCCCGACAGGAGATACGAGCAGTACTTC.

The CDR3 nucleotides read TGTGCCAGCAGGACAGGGGGCTCTAATGAAAAACTGTTTTTT. Its translation: CASRTGGSNEKLFF. The chain recombines TRBV25-1 with TRBJ1-4; 10 positions agree with TRBD1. The V and J ends lost 6 bases and 3 bases, in that order; junction bases with no gene match: 1. The V gene's germline CDR1 is MGHDK and CDR2 SYGVNS. The CDR3 spans 14 residues.

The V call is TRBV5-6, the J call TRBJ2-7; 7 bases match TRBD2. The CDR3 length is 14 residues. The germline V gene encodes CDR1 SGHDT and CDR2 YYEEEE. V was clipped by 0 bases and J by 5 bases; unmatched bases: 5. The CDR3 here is CASSLGLADDEQYF. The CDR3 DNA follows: TGTGCCAGCAGCTTGGGCCTAGCGGACGACGAGCAGTACTTC.

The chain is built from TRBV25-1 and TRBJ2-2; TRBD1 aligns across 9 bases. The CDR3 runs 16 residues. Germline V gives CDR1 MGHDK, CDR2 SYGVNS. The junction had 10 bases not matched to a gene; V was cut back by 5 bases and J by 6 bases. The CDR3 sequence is CASSPPGQGWSGELFF. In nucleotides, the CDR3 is TGTGCCAGCAGTCCCCCGGGACAGGGTTGGTCCGGGGAGCTGTTTTTT.

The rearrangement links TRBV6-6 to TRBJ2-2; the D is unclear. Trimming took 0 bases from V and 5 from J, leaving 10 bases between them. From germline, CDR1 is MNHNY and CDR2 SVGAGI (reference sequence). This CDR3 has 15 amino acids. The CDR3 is CASSYSVPGTGELFF. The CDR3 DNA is TGTGCCAGCAGTTACTCGGTACCCGGTACCGGGGAGCTGTTTTTT.

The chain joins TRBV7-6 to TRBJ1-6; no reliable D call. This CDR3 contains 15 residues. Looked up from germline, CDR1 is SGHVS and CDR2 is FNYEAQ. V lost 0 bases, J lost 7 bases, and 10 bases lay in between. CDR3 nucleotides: TGTGCCAGCAGCTTAGCGCCAGAAGGCAATTCACCCCTCCACTTT. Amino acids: CASSLAPEGNSPLHF.

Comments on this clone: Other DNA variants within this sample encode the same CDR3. CDR3 in DNA: TGTGCCTGGAGAGCAGGCCTAGGACAGGTTTACAATGAGCAGTTCTTC. It is translated as CAWRAGLGQVYNEQFF. The genes are TRBV30 and TRBJ2-1; the match to TRBD1 covers 7 bases. Trimming at V came to 3 bases and at J to 4 bases, leaving 12 bases not matched to a gene. CDR3 length: 16 amino acids. Germline CDR1 is GTSNPN and CDR2 is SVGIG (reference sequence).

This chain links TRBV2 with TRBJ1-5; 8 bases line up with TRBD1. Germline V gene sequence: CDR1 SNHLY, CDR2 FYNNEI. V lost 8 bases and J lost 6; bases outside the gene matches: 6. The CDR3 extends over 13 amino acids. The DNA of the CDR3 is TGTGCCAGCGATGGACAGGGTAGTCAGCCCCAGCATTTT. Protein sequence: CASDGQGSQPQHF.

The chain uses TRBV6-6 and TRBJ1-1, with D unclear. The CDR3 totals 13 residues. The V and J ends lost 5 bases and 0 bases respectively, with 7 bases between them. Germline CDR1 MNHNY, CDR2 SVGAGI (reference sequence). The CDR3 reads CASSGLLNTEAFF. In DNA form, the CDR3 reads TGTGCCAGCAGTGGGCTGTTGAACACTGAAGCTTTCTTT.

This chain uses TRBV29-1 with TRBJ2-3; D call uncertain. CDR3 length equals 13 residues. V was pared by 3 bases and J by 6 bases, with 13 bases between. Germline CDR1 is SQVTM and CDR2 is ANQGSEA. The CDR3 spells CSVDSPVGDTQYF. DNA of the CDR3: TGCAGCGTTGATTCTCCAGTGGGGGATACGCAGTATTTT.

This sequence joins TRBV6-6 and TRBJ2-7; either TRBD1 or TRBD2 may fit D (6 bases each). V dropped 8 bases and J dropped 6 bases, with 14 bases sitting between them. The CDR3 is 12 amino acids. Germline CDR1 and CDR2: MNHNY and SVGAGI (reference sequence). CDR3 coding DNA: TGTGCCAGCGAAAGGGGGGATGGCGAGCAGTACTTC. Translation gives CASERGDGEQYF.

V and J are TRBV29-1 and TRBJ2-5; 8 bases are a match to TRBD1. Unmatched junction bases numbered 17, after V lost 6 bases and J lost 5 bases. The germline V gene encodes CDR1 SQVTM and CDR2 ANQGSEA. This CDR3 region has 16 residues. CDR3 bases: TGCAGCGTCGTTGGGAATATCGGACAGGGCGGGGAGACCCAGTACTTC. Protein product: CSVVGNIGQGGETQYF.

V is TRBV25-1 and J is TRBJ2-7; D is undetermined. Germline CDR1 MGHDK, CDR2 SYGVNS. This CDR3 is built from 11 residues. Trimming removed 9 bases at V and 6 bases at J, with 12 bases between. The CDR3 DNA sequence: TGTGCCAGTGCCACTGTGGTCGAGCAGTACTTC. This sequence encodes CASATVVEQYF.

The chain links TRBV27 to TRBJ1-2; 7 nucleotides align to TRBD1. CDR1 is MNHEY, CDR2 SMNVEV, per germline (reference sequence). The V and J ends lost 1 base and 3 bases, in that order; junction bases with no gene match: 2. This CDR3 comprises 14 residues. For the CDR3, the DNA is TGTGCCAGCAGTTTATTCGGGACAGACTATGGCTACACCTTC. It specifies CASSLFGTDYGYTF.

CDR3 sequence reads: CASSWGSGQSTDTQYF. The CDR3 DNA reads as TGCGCCAGCAGCTGGGGCAGCGGGCAGTCCACAGATACGCAGTATTTT. This chain joins TRBV5-1 and TRBJ2-3, with a tentative D call TRBD2 (6 bases). CDR1 SGHRS and CDR2 YFSETQ come from the germline V gene. CDR3 length: 16 residues. V was pared by 3 bases and J by 2 bases, with 16 bases between.

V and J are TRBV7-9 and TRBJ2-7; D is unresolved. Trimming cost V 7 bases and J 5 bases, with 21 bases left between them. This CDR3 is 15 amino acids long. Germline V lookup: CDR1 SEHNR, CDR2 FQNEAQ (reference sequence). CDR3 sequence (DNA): TGTGCCAGCACCATAACCGGGCCACCTGCGGACGAGCAGTACTTC. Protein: CASTITGPPADEQYF.

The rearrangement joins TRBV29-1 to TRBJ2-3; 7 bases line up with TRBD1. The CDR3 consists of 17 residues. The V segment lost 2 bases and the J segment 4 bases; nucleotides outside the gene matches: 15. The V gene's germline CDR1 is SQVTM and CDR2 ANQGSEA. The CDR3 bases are TGCAGCGTTGAAATCGAATGGGACAGCATGTCGGCAGATACGCAGTATTTT. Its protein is CSVEIEWDSMSADTQYF.